This entry features one T cell receptor (beta chain) sequence. The source of the sample is a study of T cell responses to AZD1222 COVID-19 vaccine. Using immunoSEQ multiplex PCR, the repertoire was profiled, and TCRdb retains in-frame clones only, with some absent. The repertoire holds roughly 130,000 clones, with about 86% as singletons. The CDR3 runs 14 residues. With 8 bases removed from V and 2 bases from J, the gap between germline ends came to 12 bases. Germline loops: CDR1 MNHEY, CDR2 SVGAGI. This specimen consisted of peripheral blood, obtained on day 0 of AZD1222 vaccination. This sequence originates from an adult in good health. This sequence joins TRBV6-5 and TRBJ1-4; D perhaps matches TRBD1 (6 bases). This CDR3 reads CASALGGTNEKLFF. Written as DNA, the CDR3 is TGTGCCAGCGCCCTGGGGGGCACTAATGAAAAACTGTTTTTT.